This T cell receptor (beta chain) was profiled in a study of cytomegalovirus exposure and HLA in healthy donors. Profiling relied on immunoSEQ multiplex PCR, and the TCRdb table lists in-frame clones only, not all of them. The sample carries approximately 64,000 clones, approximately 90% recorded once. This clone was recorded once. The germline V gene encodes CDR1 LNHDA and CDR2 SQIVND (reference sequence). The V gene end was trimmed by 3 bases and the J gene end by 2 bases; junction bases not matched to a gene: 5. This CDR3 contains 16 residues. The sample comprised PBMCs. The chain recombines TRBV19 with TRBJ2-1; 9 positions agree with TRBD2. The receptor was derived from a woman under 30 in good health and CMV-seronegative. The CDR3 coding sequence is TGTGCCAGTAGTATTCCACTAGCGGGTCCCTACAATGAGCAGTTCTTC. Its protein is CASSIPLAGPYNEQFF. Complete variable domain (other parts from reference TRBV19 and TRBJ2-1): DGGITQSPKYLFRKEGQNVTLSCEQNLNHDAMYWYRQDPGQGLRLIYYSQIVNDFQKGDIAEGYSVSREKKESFPLTVTSAQKNPTAFYLCASSIPLAGPYNEQFFGPGTRLTVL.